These T cell receptor beta chains were read from a single sample in a study of radiation and T cells in renal cell carcinoma. Sequencing was performed with immunoSEQ multiplex PCR; in TCRdb, only in-frame clones are kept and a portion is missing. The sample holds 130,000 or so clones, around nine tenths seen once. The sample here was blood, taken from a patient whose treatment included radiotherapy and nephrectomy. These receptors were taken from a woman in her fifties or sixties with renal cell carcinoma. Both conserved end residues are part of each CDR3. A D gene is named only where the DNA matches it firmly. Size is omitted from some rows. Given values are once, few, many or a class for expanded clones.

clone_size: few; cdr3_length: 15; v_call: TRBV5-6; j_call: TRBJ2-6; d_call: .; cdr3_nt: TGTGCCAGCAGCTTGAGGTTCTCTGGGGCCAACGTCCTGACTTTC; cdr3_aa: CASSLRFSGANVLTF
clone_size: .; cdr3_length: 14; v_call: TRBV6-5; j_call: TRBJ1-1; d_call: .; cdr3_nt: TGTGCCAGCAGTTACGGCCAAATGAACACTGAAGCTTTCTTT; cdr3_aa: CASSYGQMNTEAFF
clone_size: .; cdr3_length: 13; v_call: TRBV10-3; j_call: TRBJ1-5; d_call: TRBD1; cdr3_nt: TGTGCCATCAAAGACAGGGATAGTCAGCCCCAGCATTTT; cdr3_aa: CAIKDRDSQPQHF
clone_size: .; cdr3_length: 16; v_call: TRBV4-1; j_call: TRBJ1-2; d_call: .; cdr3_nt: TGCGCCAGCAGCCAACCTAGGGAAGGAGCTAACTATGGCTACACCTTC; cdr3_aa: CASSQPREGANYGYTF
clone_size: once; cdr3_length: 12; v_call: TRBV19; j_call: TRBJ1-1; d_call: .; cdr3_nt: TGTGCCAGTAGTGTCAGGGGAACTGAAGCTTTCTTT; cdr3_aa: CASSVRGTEAFF
clone_size: .; cdr3_length: 16; v_call: TRBV9; j_call: TRBJ2-2; d_call: .; cdr3_nt: TGTGCCAGCAGCAGGTGGGGACTGCCGAACACCGGGGAGCTGTTTTTT; cdr3_aa: CASSRWGLPNTGELFF
clone_size: few; cdr3_length: 13; v_call: TRBV5-1; j_call: TRBJ1-1; d_call: .; cdr3_nt: TGCGCCAGCAGCTTCACAGCGAACACTGAAGCTTTCTTT; cdr3_aa: CASSFTANTEAFF
clone_size: .; cdr3_length: 13; v_call: TRBV5-1; j_call: TRBJ1-1; d_call: .; cdr3_nt: TGCGCCAGCAGCTTTTTGGGGACTCCTGAAGCTTTCTTT; cdr3_aa: CASSFLGTPEAFF
clone_size: .; cdr3_length: 12; v_call: TRBV7-3; j_call: TRBJ2-3; d_call: .; cdr3_nt: TGTGCCAGCAGCTCCGCCTCGGATACGCAGTATTTT; cdr3_aa: CASSSASDTQYF
clone_size: .; cdr3_length: 15; v_call: TRBV6-1; j_call: TRBJ2-7; d_call: .; cdr3_nt: TGTGCCAGCAAAGGAACGGTGACCCGGGCCGGCGAGCAGTACTTC; cdr3_aa: CASKGTVTRAGEQYF
clone_size: .; cdr3_length: 12; v_call: TRBV7-9; j_call: TRBJ1-1; d_call: .; cdr3_nt: TGTGCCAGCAGCTTTATATGGGTAGAAGCTTTCTTT; cdr3_aa: CASSFIWVEAFF
clone_size: medium-sized; cdr3_length: 15; v_call: TRBV2; j_call: TRBJ1-5; d_call: .; cdr3_nt: TGTGCCAGCAGTGAAATCACCAGGTCCAATCAGCCCCAGCATTTT; cdr3_aa: CASSEITRSNQPQHF
clone_size: .; cdr3_length: 12; v_call: TRBV5-1; j_call: TRBJ1-2; d_call: .; cdr3_nt: TGCGCCAGCAGCCGGACGGAATATGGCTACACCTTC; cdr3_aa: CASSRTEYGYTF
clone_size: .; cdr3_length: 13; v_call: TRBV19; j_call: TRBJ1-5; d_call: .; cdr3_nt: TGTGCCAGTAGTATAGAGCGCAATCAGCCCCAGCATTTT; cdr3_aa: CASSIERNQPQHF
clone_size: .; cdr3_length: 18; v_call: TRBV5-1; j_call: TRBJ2-5; d_call: TRBD1; cdr3_nt: TGCGCCAGCCCTCCCTTGAGGGACAGTCATTCTTTGGAAGAGACCCAGTACTTC; cdr3_aa: CASPPLRDSHSLEETQYF
clone_size: .; cdr3_length: 13; v_call: TRBV7-9; j_call: TRBJ2-7; d_call: TRBD2; cdr3_nt: TGTGCCAGCAGCTTGGGGGGGAAGAACGAGCAGTACTTC; cdr3_aa: CASSLGGKNEQYF
clone_size: .; cdr3_length: 12; v_call: TRBV5-1; j_call: TRBJ2-7; d_call: .; cdr3_nt: TGCGCCAGCAGCGCCGAACAAAACGAGCAGTACTTC; cdr3_aa: CASSAEQNEQYF
clone_size: .; cdr3_length: 15; v_call: TRBV19; j_call: TRBJ1-4; d_call: .; cdr3_nt: TGTGCCAGTAGTAGCGGACAGTCAACTAATGAAAAACTGTTTTTT; cdr3_aa: CASSSGQSTNEKLFF
clone_size: .; cdr3_length: 13; v_call: TRBV5-5; j_call: TRBJ2-3; d_call: .; cdr3_nt: TGTGCCAGCAGCTTGGAGGGTGGGGATACGCAGTATTTT; cdr3_aa: CASSLEGGDTQYF
clone_size: .; cdr3_length: 13; v_call: TRBV29-1; j_call: TRBJ1-2; d_call: TRBD1; cdr3_nt: TGCAGCGTTGACCCGGGACAGAGCTATGGCTACACCTTC; cdr3_aa: CSVDPGQSYGYTF
clone_size: .; cdr3_length: 15; v_call: TRBV4-1; j_call: TRBJ1-1; d_call: TRBD1; cdr3_nt: TGCGCCAGCAGCCGGTCGGGACAGGCGAACACTGAAGCTTTCTTT; cdr3_aa: CASSRSGQANTEAFF
clone_size: .; cdr3_length: 15; v_call: TRBV6-5; j_call: TRBJ1-6; d_call: .; cdr3_nt: TGTGCCAGCAGTTACTTGGGCAGGATTAATTCACCCCTCCACTTT; cdr3_aa: CASSYLGRINSPLHF
clone_size: .; cdr3_length: 17; v_call: TRBV5-1; j_call: TRBJ2-3; d_call: TRBD2; cdr3_nt: TGCGCCAGCAGCGCCTCACTAGCGGGGGGGCGCGCAGATACGCAGTATTTT; cdr3_aa: CASSASLAGGRADTQYF
clone_size: .; cdr3_length: 15; v_call: TRBV23-1; j_call: TRBJ2-3; d_call: .; cdr3_nt: TGCGCCAGCAGTCACCGGTTGGGGAGCACAGATACGCAGTATTTT; cdr3_aa: CASSHRLGSTDTQYF
clone_size: once; cdr3_length: 16; v_call: TRBV9; j_call: TRBJ2-2; d_call: .; cdr3_nt: TGTGCCAGCAGCTCCCATGGTAGCGGGAACACCGGGGAGCTGTTTTTT; cdr3_aa: CASSSHGSGNTGELFF
clone_size: .; cdr3_length: 15; v_call: TRBV13; j_call: TRBJ2-7; d_call: TRBD2; cdr3_nt: TGTGCCAGCAGCTTGACTAGCGGGGGAACCAGGGAGCAGTACTTC; cdr3_aa: CASSLTSGGTREQYF
clone_size: .; cdr3_length: 15; v_call: TRBV7-2; j_call: TRBJ1-5; d_call: TRBD1; cdr3_nt: TGTGCCAGCAGCTTAGGACAGGGGGCAAGGCAGCCCCAGCATTTT; cdr3_aa: CASSLGQGARQPQHF
clone_size: .; cdr3_length: 14; v_call: TRBV19; j_call: TRBJ1-2; d_call: TRBD1; cdr3_nt: TGTGCCAGTAGTACCCGACAGGGAAACTATGGCTACACCTTC; cdr3_aa: CASSTRQGNYGYTF
clone_size: once; cdr3_length: 14; v_call: TRBV18; j_call: TRBJ1-2; d_call: TRBD1; cdr3_nt: TGTGCCAGCTCTCCACAGGGGAGTGGCTATGGCTACACCTTC; cdr3_aa: CASSPQGSGYGYTF
clone_size: .; cdr3_length: 15; v_call: TRBV6-1; j_call: TRBJ2-2; d_call: TRBD1; cdr3_nt: TGTGCCAGCAGTTTCGGACAGGGCGGGACCGGGGAGCTGTTTTTT; cdr3_aa: CASSFGQGGTGELFF
clone_size: .; cdr3_length: 14; v_call: TRBV30; j_call: TRBJ1-3; d_call: TRBD1; cdr3_nt: TGTGCCTGGGATGCCGGGACAGTCGGAAACACCATATATTTT; cdr3_aa: CAWDAGTVGNTIYF
clone_size: once; cdr3_length: 17; v_call: TRBV6-4; j_call: TRBJ1-1; d_call: .; cdr3_nt: TGTGCCAGCAGGAGGGTCCCGGGTGATGGGAGGAACACTGAAGCTTTCTTT; cdr3_aa: CASRRVPGDGRNTEAFF
clone_size: .; cdr3_length: 16; v_call: TRBV2; j_call: TRBJ2-1; d_call: TRBD2; cdr3_nt: TGTGCCAGCAGTCAACTGACTAGCGGGGGCTTCGATGAGCAGTTCTTC; cdr3_aa: CASSQLTSGGFDEQFF
clone_size: few; cdr3_length: 15; v_call: TRBV7-9; j_call: TRBJ1-5; d_call: .; cdr3_nt: TGTGCCAGCAGCTTAGGTCGTACCGAGAATCAGCCCCAGCATTTT; cdr3_aa: CASSLGRTENQPQHF
clone_size: .; cdr3_length: 13; v_call: TRBV6-1; j_call: TRBJ2-1; d_call: .; cdr3_nt: TGTGCCAGCAGTGACCTAGCCGGGGATGAGCAGTTCTTC; cdr3_aa: CASSDLAGDEQFF
clone_size: .; cdr3_length: 13; v_call: TRBV5-6; j_call: TRBJ2-1; d_call: TRBD2; cdr3_nt: TGTGCCAGCAGCTTAGCGGGGCGGGATGAGCAGTTCTTC; cdr3_aa: CASSLAGRDEQFF
clone_size: once; cdr3_length: 15; v_call: TRBV4-3; j_call: TRBJ1-3; d_call: TRBD1; cdr3_nt: TGCGCCAGCAGCCCAACAGGGGGCTCTGGAAACACCATATATTTT; cdr3_aa: CASSPTGGSGNTIYF
clone_size: .; cdr3_length: 14; v_call: TRBV5-1; j_call: TRBJ1-1; d_call: .; cdr3_nt: TGCGCCAGCAGCTTGCCGGGGTCCCACACTGAAGCTTTCTTT; cdr3_aa: CASSLPGSHTEAFF
clone_size: once; cdr3_length: 14; v_call: TRBV19; j_call: TRBJ1-2; d_call: TRBD1; cdr3_nt: TGTGCCAGTAGTCCTCCTGGCAGGGGGCATGGCTACACCTTC; cdr3_aa: CASSPPGRGHGYTF
clone_size: once; cdr3_length: 11; v_call: TRBV28; j_call: TRBJ1-1; d_call: .; cdr3_nt: TGTGCCAGCAGATCCGACAGTGAAGCTTTCTTT; cdr3_aa: CASRSDSEAFF
clone_size: .; cdr3_length: 13; v_call: TRBV7-3; j_call: TRBJ1-1; d_call: .; cdr3_nt: TGTGCCAGCAGCTTTGGGGAGGGGACTGAAGCTTTCTTT; cdr3_aa: CASSFGEGTEAFF
clone_size: once; cdr3_length: 18; v_call: TRBV9; j_call: TRBJ1-6; d_call: TRBD1; cdr3_nt: TGTGCCAGCAGCGTAGACTCCCGACACGGGACAGGGGGCTCACCCCTCCACTTT; cdr3_aa: CASSVDSRHGTGGSPLHF
clone_size: .; cdr3_length: 16; v_call: TRBV5-1; j_call: TRBJ2-5; d_call: TRBD2; cdr3_nt: TGCGCCAGCAGCACGCGCGGGGGGCTAGTCTGGGAGACCCAGTACTTC; cdr3_aa: CASSTRGGLVWETQYF
clone_size: .; cdr3_length: 11; v_call: TRBV20-1; j_call: TRBJ2-7; d_call: .; cdr3_nt: TGCAGTGCTCTTGACGGGAGCGAGCAGTACTTC; cdr3_aa: CSALDGSEQYF
clone_size: .; cdr3_length: 12; v_call: TRBV30; j_call: TRBJ2-5; d_call: .; cdr3_nt: TGTGCCTGGACGGGATCTACCTGGACCCAGTACTTC; cdr3_aa: CAWTGSTWTQYF
clone_size: .; cdr3_length: 13; v_call: TRBV13; j_call: TRBJ1-1; d_call: .; cdr3_nt: TGTGCCAGCAGCTTATCCAGGGACACTGAAGCTTTCTTT; cdr3_aa: CASSLSRDTEAFF
clone_size: .; cdr3_length: 16; v_call: TRBV5-1; j_call: TRBJ2-3; d_call: TRBD1; cdr3_nt: TGCGCCAGCAGCTTGGAGGGACAGACTAGCACAGATACGCAGTATTTT; cdr3_aa: CASSLEGQTSTDTQYF
clone_size: .; cdr3_length: 14; v_call: TRBV9; j_call: TRBJ2-3; d_call: .; cdr3_nt: TGTGCCAGCAGCCCAGAAGGGGGGACAGATACGCAGTATTTT; cdr3_aa: CASSPEGGTDTQYF
clone_size: .; cdr3_length: 15; v_call: TRBV6-5; j_call: TRBJ1-6; d_call: .; cdr3_nt: TGTGCCAGCAGTTACGAGCGCCCTAAACGAAACACCCTCCACTTT; cdr3_aa: CASSYERPKRNTLHF
clone_size: few; cdr3_length: 12; v_call: TRBV30; j_call: TRBJ1-1; d_call: TRBD1; cdr3_nt: TGTGCCTGGAGTCCAGGGGGCCCTGAAGCTTTCTTT; cdr3_aa: CAWSPGGPEAFF
clone_size: .; cdr3_length: 22; v_call: TRBV5-1; j_call: TRBJ2-7; d_call: TRBD1; cdr3_nt: TGCGCCAGCAGCTTGGATTACATTCGCCCGGGACAGGAGACAAAGAGCTCCTACGAGCAGTACTTC; cdr3_aa: CASSLDYIRPGQETKSSYEQYF
clone_size: .; cdr3_length: 16; v_call: TRBV7-3; j_call: TRBJ2-2; d_call: .; cdr3_nt: TGTGCCAGCAGTTCCACAGGGTTCGCGAACACCGGGGAGCTGTTTTTT; cdr3_aa: CASSSTGFANTGELFF
clone_size: .; cdr3_length: 15; v_call: TRBV2; j_call: TRBJ2-1; d_call: .; cdr3_nt: TGTGCCAGCCGCCTCGCCCAGGGAGTCTTTTTTGAGCAGTTCTTC; cdr3_aa: CASRLAQGVFFEQFF
clone_size: .; cdr3_length: 15; v_call: TRBV6-6; j_call: TRBJ1-4; d_call: .; cdr3_nt: TGTGCCAGCAGTCACACCGGGGGGGACGCTGAAAAACTGTTTTTT; cdr3_aa: CASSHTGGDAEKLFF
clone_size: .; cdr3_length: 15; v_call: TRBV5-8; j_call: TRBJ1-2; d_call: TRBD1; cdr3_nt: TGTGCCAGCAGCTGGGGGACAGTACCTAACTATGGCTACACCTTC; cdr3_aa: CASSWGTVPNYGYTF
clone_size: .; cdr3_length: 16; v_call: TRBV5-1; j_call: TRBJ1-5; d_call: .; cdr3_nt: TGCGCCAGCAGTTCCGGGACTTTAGGCAGCAATCAGCCCCAGCATTTT; cdr3_aa: CASSSGTLGSNQPQHF
clone_size: once; cdr3_length: 14; v_call: TRBV9; j_call: TRBJ2-2; d_call: .; cdr3_nt: TGTGCCAGCAGCGTATATACGAACACCGGGGAGCTGTTTTTT; cdr3_aa: CASSVYTNTGELFF
clone_size: .; cdr3_length: 15; v_call: TRBV7-2; j_call: TRBJ2-7; d_call: TRBD2; cdr3_nt: TGTGCCAGCAGCTTAGGACTAGCCCACACCTACGAGCAGTACTTC; cdr3_aa: CASSLGLAHTYEQYF
clone_size: .; cdr3_length: 16; v_call: TRBV6-4; j_call: TRBJ1-1; d_call: .; cdr3_nt: TGTGCCAGCAGTGTCGAGGCAGGAGAGTTAAACACTGAAGCTTTCTTT; cdr3_aa: CASSVEAGELNTEAFF
clone_size: .; cdr3_length: 20; v_call: TRBV7-6; j_call: TRBJ2-1; d_call: TRBD2; cdr3_nt: TGTGCCAGCAGTTTCGATTCCCCTTGGATAGCGGGGGGTCCTTCGGATGAGCAGTTCTTC; cdr3_aa: CASSFDSPWIAGGPSDEQFF